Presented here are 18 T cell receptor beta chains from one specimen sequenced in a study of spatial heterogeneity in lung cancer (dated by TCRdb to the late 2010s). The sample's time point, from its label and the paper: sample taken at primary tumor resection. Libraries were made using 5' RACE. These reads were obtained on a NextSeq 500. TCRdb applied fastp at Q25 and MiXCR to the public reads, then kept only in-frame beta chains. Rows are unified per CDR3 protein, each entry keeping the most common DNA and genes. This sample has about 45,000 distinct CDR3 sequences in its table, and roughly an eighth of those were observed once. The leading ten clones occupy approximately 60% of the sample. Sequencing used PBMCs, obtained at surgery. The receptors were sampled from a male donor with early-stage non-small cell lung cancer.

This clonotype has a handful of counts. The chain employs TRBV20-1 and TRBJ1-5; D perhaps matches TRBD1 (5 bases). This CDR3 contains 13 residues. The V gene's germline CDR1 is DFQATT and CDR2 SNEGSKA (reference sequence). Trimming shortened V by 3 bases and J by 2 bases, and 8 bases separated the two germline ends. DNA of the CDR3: TGCAGTGCTAGGGGACTCGGCAATCAGCCCCAGCATTTT. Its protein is CSARGLGNQPQHF.

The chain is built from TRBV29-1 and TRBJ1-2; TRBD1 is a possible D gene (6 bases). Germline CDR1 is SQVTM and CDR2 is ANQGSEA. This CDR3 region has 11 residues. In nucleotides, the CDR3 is TGCGGGGGCAGGGAAACCTATGGCTACACCTTC. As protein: CGGRETYGYTF. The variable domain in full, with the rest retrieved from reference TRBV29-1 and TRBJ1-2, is SAVISQKPSRDICQRGTSLTIQCQVDSQVTMMFWYRQQPGQSLTLIATANQGSEATYESGFVIDKFPISRPNLTFSTLTVSNMSPEDSSIYLCGGRETYGYTFGSGTRLTVV.

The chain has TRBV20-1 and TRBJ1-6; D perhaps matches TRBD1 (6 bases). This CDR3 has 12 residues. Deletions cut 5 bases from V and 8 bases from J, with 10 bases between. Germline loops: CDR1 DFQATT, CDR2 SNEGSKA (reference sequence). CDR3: CSARAGDSPLHF. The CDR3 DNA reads TGCAGTGCTCGGGCAGGGGATTCACCCCTCCACTTT.

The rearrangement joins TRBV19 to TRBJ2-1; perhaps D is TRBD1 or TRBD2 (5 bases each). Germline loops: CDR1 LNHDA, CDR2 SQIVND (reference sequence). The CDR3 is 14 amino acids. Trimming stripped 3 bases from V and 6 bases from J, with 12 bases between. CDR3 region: CASSIRRGVNEQFF. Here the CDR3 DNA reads TGTGCCAGTAGTATCCGAAGAGGGGTCAATGAGCAGTTCTTC.

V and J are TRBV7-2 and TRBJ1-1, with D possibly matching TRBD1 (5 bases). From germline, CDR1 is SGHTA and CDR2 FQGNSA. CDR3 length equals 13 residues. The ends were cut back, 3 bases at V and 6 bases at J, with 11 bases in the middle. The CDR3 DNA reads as TGTGCCAGCAGCTTCACGCAGGGCGCTGAAGCTTTCTTT. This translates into CASSFTQGAEAFF.

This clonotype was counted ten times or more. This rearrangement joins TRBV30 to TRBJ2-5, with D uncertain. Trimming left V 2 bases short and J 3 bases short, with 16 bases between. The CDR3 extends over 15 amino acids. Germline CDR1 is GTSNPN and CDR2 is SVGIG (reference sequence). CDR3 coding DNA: TGTGCCTGGAGTAGTGAGGCACAGAGAGAAGAGACCCAGTACTTC. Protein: CAWSSEAQREETQYF.

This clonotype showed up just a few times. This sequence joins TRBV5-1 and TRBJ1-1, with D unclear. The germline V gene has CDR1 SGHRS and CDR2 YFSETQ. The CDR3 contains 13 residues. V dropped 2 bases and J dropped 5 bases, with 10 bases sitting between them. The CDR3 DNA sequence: TGCGCCAGCAGCTTTGAGGGTCGAACTGAAGCTTTCTTT. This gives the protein CASSFEGRTEAFF. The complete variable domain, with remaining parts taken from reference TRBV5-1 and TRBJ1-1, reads KAGVTQTPRYLIKTRGQQVTLSCSPISGHRSVSWYQQTPGQGLQFLFEYFSETQRNKGNFPGRFSGRQFSNSRSEMNVSTLELGDSALYLCASSFEGRTEAFFGQGTRLTVV.

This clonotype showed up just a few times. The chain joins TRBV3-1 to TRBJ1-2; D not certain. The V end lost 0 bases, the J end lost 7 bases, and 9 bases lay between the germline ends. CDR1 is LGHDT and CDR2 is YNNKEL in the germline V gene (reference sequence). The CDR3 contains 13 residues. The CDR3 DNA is TGTGCCAGCAGCCAAGATACTAATAGTGGCTACACCTTC. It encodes CASSQDTNSGYTF.

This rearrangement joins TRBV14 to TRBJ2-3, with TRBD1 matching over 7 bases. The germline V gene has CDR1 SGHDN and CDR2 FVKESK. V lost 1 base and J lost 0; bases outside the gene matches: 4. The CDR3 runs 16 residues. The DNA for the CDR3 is TGTGCCAGCAGCCAAGGACAGGGTGGAAGCACAGATACGCAGTATTTT. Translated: CASSQGQGGSTDTQYF.

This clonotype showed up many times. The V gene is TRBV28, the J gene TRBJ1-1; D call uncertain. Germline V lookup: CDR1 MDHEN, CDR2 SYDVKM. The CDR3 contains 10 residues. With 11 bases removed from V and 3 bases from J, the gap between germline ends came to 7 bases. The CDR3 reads CAGGDTEAFF. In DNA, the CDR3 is TGTGCCGGCGGGGACACTGAAGCTTTCTTT.

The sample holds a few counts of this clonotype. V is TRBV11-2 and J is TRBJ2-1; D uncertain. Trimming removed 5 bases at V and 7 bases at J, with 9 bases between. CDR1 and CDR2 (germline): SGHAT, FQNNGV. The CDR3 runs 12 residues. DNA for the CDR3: TGTGCCAGCAGCCACGATTTAAATGAGCAGTTCTTC. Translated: CASSHDLNEQFF.

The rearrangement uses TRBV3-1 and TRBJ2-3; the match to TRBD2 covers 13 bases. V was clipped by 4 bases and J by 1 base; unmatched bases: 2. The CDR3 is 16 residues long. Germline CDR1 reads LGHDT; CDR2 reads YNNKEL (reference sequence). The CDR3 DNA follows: TGTGCCAGCAGCCTCGGACTAGCGGGGGGCACAGATACGCAGTATTTT. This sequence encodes CASSLGLAGGTDTQYF.

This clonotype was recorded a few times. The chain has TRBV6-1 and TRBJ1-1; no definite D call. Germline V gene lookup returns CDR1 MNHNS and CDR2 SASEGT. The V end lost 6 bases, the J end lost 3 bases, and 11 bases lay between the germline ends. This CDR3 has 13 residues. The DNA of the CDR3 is TGTGCCAGCAGATTGGACGGAGACACTGAAGCTTTCTTT. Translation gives CASRLDGDTEAFF.

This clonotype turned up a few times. CDR3 sequence (DNA): TGTGCCAGCAGTAAGTCCTTGACAAGTCTTTATGGCTACACCTTC. It yields the protein CASSKSLTSLYGYTF. V gene TRBV6-2 or TRBV6-3 combines with J gene TRBJ1-2; D is unclear. Trimming removed 5 bases from V and 5 bases from J, with 18 bases in between. CDR3 length equals 15 residues. The germline V gene encodes CDR1 MNHEY and CDR2 SVGEGT.

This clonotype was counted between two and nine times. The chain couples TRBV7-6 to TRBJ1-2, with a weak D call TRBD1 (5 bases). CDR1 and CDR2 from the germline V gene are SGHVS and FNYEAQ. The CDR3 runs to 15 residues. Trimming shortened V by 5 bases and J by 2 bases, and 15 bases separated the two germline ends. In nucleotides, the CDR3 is TGTGCCAGCAGCAAGGGACCGCTTATGAACTATGGCTACACCTTC. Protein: CASSKGPLMNYGYTF.

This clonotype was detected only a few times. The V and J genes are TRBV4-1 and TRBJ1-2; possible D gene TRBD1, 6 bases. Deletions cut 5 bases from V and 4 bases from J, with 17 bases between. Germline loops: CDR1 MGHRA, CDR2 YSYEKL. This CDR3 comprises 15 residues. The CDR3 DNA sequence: TGCGCCAGCAGCGAGGGGGACCTATCTCCCTATGGCTACACCTTC. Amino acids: CASSEGDLSPYGYTF.

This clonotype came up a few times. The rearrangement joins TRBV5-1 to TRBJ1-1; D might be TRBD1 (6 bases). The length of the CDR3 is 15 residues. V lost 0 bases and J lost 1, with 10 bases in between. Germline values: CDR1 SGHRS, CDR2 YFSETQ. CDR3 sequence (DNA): TGCGCCAGCAGCTTGGCGGGGGCGACGAACACTGAAGCTTTCTTT. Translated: CASSLAGATNTEAFF.

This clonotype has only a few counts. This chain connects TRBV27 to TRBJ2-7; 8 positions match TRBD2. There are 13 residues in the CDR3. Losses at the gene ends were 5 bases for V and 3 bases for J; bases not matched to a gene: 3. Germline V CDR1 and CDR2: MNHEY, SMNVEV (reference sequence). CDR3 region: CASSLTSGYEQYF. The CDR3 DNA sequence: TGTGCCAGCAGTCTTACTAGCGGCTACGAGCAGTACTTC.